The 9 T cell receptor beta chains below come from one sample, sequenced in a study of blood T cells in healthy people across ages. Then a second PCR, running roughly 7 to 11 cycles, was carried out with a sample-barcoded 5' primer and a J-beta primer mix. TCRdb re-analysed the 5' RACE reads in MiXCR, keeping a single row per CDR3 protein. The data hold hundreds of thousands of distinct CDR3 sequences, with approximately 48% observed a single time. Material: blood. Receptor source: a man aged 55 to 70 in good health.

Only a few counts were recorded for this clonotype. V is TRBV27 and J is TRBJ2-5, with 9 nucleotides matching TRBD1. Near its end, the DNA agrees better with TRBJ2-7, so the J call may be wrong. Germline loops: CDR1 MNHEY, CDR2 SMNVEV (reference sequence). CDR3 size: 15 residues. The DNA for the CDR3 is TGTGCCAGCAGGACCCGCCGGGACAGGGTCAACGAGCAGTACTTC. Encoded protein: CASRTRRDRVNEQYF.

This clonotype was seen a few times. The V and J genes are TRBV28 and TRBJ1-2; weak D call: TRBD1 (5 bases). CDR1 MDHEN and CDR2 SYDVKM come from the germline V gene. V lost 7 bases and J 8 bases, leaving 23 bases between the germline ends. The CDR3 contains 15 residues. The CDR3 region has the DNA TGTGCCAGCAACACCCAGAGGTGGCAGGGTGGCGGCTACACCTTC. Protein: CASNTQRWQGGGYTF.

This rearrangement joins TRBV20-1 to TRBJ2-1; D unclear. The CDR3 length is 13 residues. Germline CDR1 DFQATT, CDR2 SNEGSKA (reference sequence). V was shortened by 2 bases and J by 9 bases, with 14 bases between the two germline ends. The CDR3 DNA reads as TGCAGTGCTAGACCCCTCTTGGGGATTGAGCAGTTCTTC. Translating it yields CSARPLLGIEQFF.

This clonotype was detected a few times. The V gene is TRBV27, the J gene TRBJ1-2; 8 bases agree with TRBD1. Germline V gene lookup returns CDR1 MNHEY and CDR2 SMNVEV (reference sequence). V dropped 4 bases and J dropped 3; count of bases not matched to a gene: 10. This CDR3 region has 16 residues. CDR3 loop: CASSSRQGSADYGYTF. In nucleotides, the CDR3 is TGTGCCAGCAGTTCCCGACAGGGGTCGGCGGACTATGGCTACACCTTC.

This clonotype appeared a few times. The chain carries TRBV10-3 and TRBJ2-4, with 10 bases that match TRBD1. CDR1 is ENHRY and CDR2 is SYGVKD in the germline V gene. V lost 2 bases to trimming and J lost 7 bases; unmatched junction nucleotides: 8. This CDR3 spans 16 amino acids. The CDR3 reads CAISERTGGPGNIQYF. The CDR3 nucleotides read TGTGCCATCAGTGAGCGGACAGGGGGACCTGGGAACATTCAGTACTTC.

This clonotype was found a few times. The V gene is TRBV3-1, the J gene TRBJ1-4; TRBD1 is a possible D gene (6 bases). Germline CDR1 LGHDT, CDR2 YNNKEL (reference sequence). V was trimmed by 6 bases and J by 2 bases, leaving 13 bases between them. The CDR3 covers 15 residues. The CDR3 bases are TGTGCCAGCAGGCAACAGGGATCCACTAATGAAAAACTGTTTTTT. Its protein product is CASRQQGSTNEKLFF.

This clonotype was counted only a few times. The rearrangement uses TRBV28 and TRBJ1-6; TRBD1 is a possible D gene (6 bases). Per the germline V gene, CDR1 is MDHEN and CDR2 is SYDVKM. This CDR3 contains 14 residues. Trimming removed 2 bases from V and 7 bases from J, with 9 bases in between. The CDR3 spells CASSLRGTNSPLHF. The CDR3 DNA reads TGTGCCAGCAGTTTAAGGGGGACAAATTCACCCCTCCACTTT. The variable domain in full, completed from reference TRBV28 and TRBJ1-6, reads DVKVTQSSRYLVKRTGEKVFLECVQDMDHENMFWYRQDPGLGLRLIYFSYDVKMKEKGDIPEGYSVSREKKERFSLILESASTNQTSMYLCASSLRGTNSPLHFGNGTRLTVT.

This chain joins TRBV28 and TRBJ1-5, with TRBD1 matching over 7 bases. The CDR3 length is 17 residues. Per germline, CDR1 MDHEN and CDR2 SYDVKM. V lost 5 bases to trimming and J lost 0 bases; unmatched junction nucleotides: 10. The CDR3 reads CASSRADRRISNQPQHF. CDR3 bases: TGTGCCAGCAGTAGAGCGGACAGGAGAATTAGCAATCAGCCCCAGCATTTT.

This clonotype was observed once. This CDR3 is CASSLSVGGGHTF. CDR3 in DNA: TGTGCCAGCAGTTTATCTGTTGGTGGAGGCCACACCTTC. The V call is TRBV12-3 or TRBV12-4, the J call TRBJ1-2; D is unclear. The CDR3 covers 13 residues. The V gene lost 2 bases and the J gene lost 12 bases, with 16 bases spanning the gap.